Listed below are T cell receptor beta chains from one sample, sequenced in a study of technical replicates of blood from a handful of donors. Using immunoSEQ multiplex PCR, the repertoire was profiled, and TCRdb retains in-frame clones only, with some absent. The data show nearly 80,000 clones, 95% to 98% seen once. Sample: T cells isolated from PBMCs. The receptors stem from a human donor in good health. Both conserved end residues are part of each CDR3. The order of the fields is V gene, D gene, J gene, CDR3 protein. The D gene is left open where the match is weak.

TRBV30	.	TRBJ1-5	CAWSVNEDQPQHF
TRBV7-2	.	TRBJ2-7	CASSFRTGLALTYEQYF
TRBV7-2	TRBD2	TRBJ2-1	CASRLAGNNEQFF
TRBV14	.	TRBJ1-2	CASSERSGYLSGYTF
TRBV7-2	TRBD2	TRBJ2-4	CASSFSGSPSVAKNIQYF
TRBV9	.	TRBJ1-3	CASSVRDSGNTIYF
TRBV27	.	TRBJ1-2	CASSLVGSGPSGYTF
TRBV7-9	TRBD2	TRBJ2-1	CASSFKREDEQFF
TRBV7-2	TRBD2	TRBJ2-3	CASSPTGTSGPNQYF
TRBV7-9	TRBD1	TRBJ1-3	CASSLSMSGGEDTIYF
TRBV7-2	.	TRBJ2-2	CASRTGGAGELFF
TRBV27	.	TRBJ2-1	CASTWTNYNEQFF
TRBV27	TRBD1	TRBJ1-2	CASSPGQGFYGYTF
TRBV9	.	TRBJ1-1	CASTRQQGNTEAFF
TRBV6-6	.	TRBJ2-7	CASRGGQNYEQYF
TRBV7-9	TRBD2	TRBJ2-7	CASSLELANHEQYF
TRBV7-3	TRBD1	TRBJ2-5	CASSDREETQYF